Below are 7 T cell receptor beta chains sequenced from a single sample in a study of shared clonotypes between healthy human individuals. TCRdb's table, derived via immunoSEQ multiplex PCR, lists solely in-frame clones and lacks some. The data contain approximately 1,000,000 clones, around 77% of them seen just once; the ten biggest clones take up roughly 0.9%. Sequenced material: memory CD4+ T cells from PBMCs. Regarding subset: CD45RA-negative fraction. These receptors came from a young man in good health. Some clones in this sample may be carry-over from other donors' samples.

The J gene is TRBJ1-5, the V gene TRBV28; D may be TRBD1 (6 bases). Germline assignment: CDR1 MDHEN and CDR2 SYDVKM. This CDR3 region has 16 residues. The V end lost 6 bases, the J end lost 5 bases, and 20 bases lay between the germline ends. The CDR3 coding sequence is TGTGCCAGCAGAACATACAGGGCCGGAATGGATCAGCCCCAGCATTTT. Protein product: CASRTYRAGMDQPQHF.

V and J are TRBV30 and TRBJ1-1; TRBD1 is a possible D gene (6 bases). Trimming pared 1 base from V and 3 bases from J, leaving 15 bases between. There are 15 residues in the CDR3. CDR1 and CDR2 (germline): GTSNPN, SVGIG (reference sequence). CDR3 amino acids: CAWSDTLRGDTEAFF. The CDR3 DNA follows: TGTGCCTGGAGTGACACCCTTAGGGGGGACACTGAAGCTTTCTTT.

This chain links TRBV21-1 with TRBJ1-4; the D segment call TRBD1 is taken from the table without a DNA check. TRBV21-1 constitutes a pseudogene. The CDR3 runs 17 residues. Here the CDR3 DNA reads TGTGCCAGCAGCTCTTACTACCGGGACAGGGGAAGTGGAAAACTGTTTTTT. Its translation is CASSSYYRDRGSGKLFF.

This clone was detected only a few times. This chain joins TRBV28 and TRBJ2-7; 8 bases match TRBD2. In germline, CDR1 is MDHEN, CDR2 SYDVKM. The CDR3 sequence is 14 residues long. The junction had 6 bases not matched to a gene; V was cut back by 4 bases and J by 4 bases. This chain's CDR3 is CASSSGGRTYEQYF. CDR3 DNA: TGTGCCAGCAGTTCTGGCGGGAGGACGTACGAGCAGTACTTC.

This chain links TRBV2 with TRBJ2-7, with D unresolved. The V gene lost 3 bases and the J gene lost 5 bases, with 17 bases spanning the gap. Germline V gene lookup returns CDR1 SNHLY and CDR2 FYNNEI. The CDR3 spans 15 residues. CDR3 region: CASSDWANDRHEQYF. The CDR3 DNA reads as TGTGCCAGCAGTGATTGGGCGAACGATCGGCACGAGCAGTACTTC.

As DNA, the CDR3 is TGCAGTGCTAAAGGGCGTGAAAAACTGTTTTTT. It translates to CSAKGREKLFF. This chain uses TRBV20-1 with TRBJ1-4; no firm D call. In germline, CDR1 is DFQATT, CDR2 SNEGSKA (reference sequence). There are 11 residues in the CDR3. The V gene lost 4 bases and the J gene lost 7 bases, with 7 bases spanning the gap.

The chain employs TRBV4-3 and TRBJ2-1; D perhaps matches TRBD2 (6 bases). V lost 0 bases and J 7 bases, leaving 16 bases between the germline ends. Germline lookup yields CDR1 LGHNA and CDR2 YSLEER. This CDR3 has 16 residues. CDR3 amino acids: CASSQDPGLQINEQFF. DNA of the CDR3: TGCGCCAGCAGCCAAGATCCGGGACTTCAGATTAATGAGCAGTTCTTC.